The 22 T cell receptor beta chains below come from one sample, sequenced in a study of early T cells in non-severe SARS-CoV-2 infection listed by TCRdb under 2021. Receptor amplification or capture employed 5' RACE. TCRdb lists the instrument as NextSeq 500. TCRdb cleaned the public reads at Q25 with fastp, built clones with MiXCR and kept in-frame beta chains. CDR3 protein duplicates are merged, each entry listing the most common genes and DNA. The sample has roughly 28,000 distinct CDR3 sequences on record, around 5% of them singletons. The ten largest clones represent around 2.5% of the sample. The sample taken for sequencing was whole blood. These receptors were taken from an adult who was a healthcare worker with PCR-confirmed SARS-CoV-2 infection or an uninfected control (not recorded which).

This clonotype was seen a handful of times. This chain uses TRBV20-1 with TRBJ1-5, with a weak D call TRBD1 (6 bases). This CDR3 comprises 15 residues. Germline CDR1 is DFQATT and CDR2 is SNEGSKA (reference sequence). Trimming took 0 bases from V and 3 from J, leaving 12 bases between them. CDR3 region: CSARDQSGDNQPQHF. The CDR3 DNA is TGCAGTGCTAGAGATCAATCAGGGGACAATCAGCCCCAGCATTTT.

This clonotype showed up many times. This rearrangement joins TRBV11-2 to TRBJ2-1, with D perhaps TRBD2 (6 bases). Trimming pared 8 bases from V and 1 base from J, leaving 6 bases between. The CDR3 contains 12 residues. CDR1 SGHAT and CDR2 FQNNGV come from the germline V gene. The CDR3 loop is CASGTSYNEQFF. The CDR3 DNA is TGTGCCAGCGGGACTTCCTACAATGAGCAGTTCTTC.

In its sample, this clonotype was seen a few times. The gene calls are TRBV10-3 and TRBJ2-1; 9 nucleotides match TRBD1. CDR1 is ENHRY, CDR2 SYGVKD, per germline. This CDR3 is 14 amino acids long. The J segment lost 9 bases and the V segment lost 9 bases, leaving 12 bases of the junction unmatched. For the CDR3, the DNA is TGTGCCATACTCCGGGACAGGGATGTGGGTGAGCAGTTCTTC. Amino acid sequence: CAILRDRDVGEQFF.

V gene TRBV20-1 combines with J gene TRBJ1-1; TRBD1 matches 9 bases. The V and J ends lost 7 bases and 4 bases, in that order; junction bases with no gene match: 13. The CDR3 covers 15 residues. Looked up from germline, CDR1 is DFQATT and CDR2 is SNEGSKA (reference sequence). CDR3 loop: CSVFTGTGFGTEAFF. The CDR3 region has the DNA TGCAGTGTTTTCACCGGGACAGGGTTCGGCACTGAAGCTTTCTTT.

This clonotype was seen ten or more times. The chain couples TRBV11-1 to TRBJ2-7; unclear D gene. CDR1 is SGHAT and CDR2 is FQDESV in the germline V gene (reference sequence). CDR3 size: 14 residues. Trimming stripped 5 bases from V and 4 bases from J, with 15 bases between. Here the CDR3 DNA reads TGTGCCAGCAGCCTTACCTCTTCGGTATACGAGCAGTACTTC. It codes for CASSLTSSVYEQYF.

This clonotype occurred many times. The gene calls are TRBV6-5 and TRBJ1-6; 7 bases line up with TRBD1. CDR1 is MNHEY and CDR2 is SVGAGI in the germline V gene. The CDR3 consists of 15 residues. The trim removed 4 bases at V and 4 bases at J, leaving 4 bases unmatched. CDR3 DNA sequence: TGTGCCAGCAGTTTGGGACAGTTATATAATTCACCCCTCCACTTT. Protein: CASSLGQLYNSPLHF.

The chain uses TRBV11-2 and TRBJ2-5; TRBD2 might be the D (5 bases). The V and J ends lost 3 bases and 2 bases respectively, with 13 bases between them. Germline lookup yields CDR1 SGHAT and CDR2 FQNNGV. This CDR3 region has 15 residues. The CDR3 is CASSFSPSSQETQYF. The DNA of the CDR3 is TGTGCCAGCAGCTTCTCTCCTAGCAGTCAAGAGACCCAGTACTTC.

This clonotype was seen many times. This chain connects TRBV11-3 to TRBJ1-1; no reliable D call. The length of the CDR3 is 14 residues. Trimming cost V 5 bases and J 1 base, with 11 bases left between them. Germline lookup yields CDR1 SGHNT and CDR2 YENEEA. The CDR3 DNA sequence: TGTGCCAGCAGCCCCTGGACGGGGAACACTGAAGCTTTCTTT. It codes for CASSPWTGNTEAFF.

This clonotype occurred many times. V gene TRBV10-3 combines with J gene TRBJ2-1; 9 bases map to TRBD2. Per the germline V gene, CDR1 is ENHRY and CDR2 is SYGVKD. The CDR3 spans 17 residues. Trimming at V came to 2 bases and at J to 6 bases, leaving 11 bases not matched to a gene. CDR3 sequence reads: CAISETVSGRKGNEQFF. Written as DNA, the CDR3 is TGTGCCATCAGTGAGACCGTTAGCGGGAGAAAGGGCAATGAGCAGTTCTTC.

This clonotype was picked up many times. The chain recombines TRBV7-2 with TRBJ1-1; D uncertain. The CDR3 spans 15 residues. V was pared by 2 bases and J by 0 bases, with 10 bases between. Per germline, CDR1 SGHTA and CDR2 FQGNSA. CDR3 amino acids: CASSLPIILNTEAFF. The CDR3 DNA reads TGTGCCAGCAGCTTACCGATTATCTTGAACACTGAAGCTTTCTTT.

This clonotype was detected ten times or more. The chain links TRBV5-1 to TRBJ1-1; D unresolved. V lost 5 bases, J lost 3 bases, and 11 bases lay in between. Germline V lookup: CDR1 SGHRS, CDR2 YFSETQ. The CDR3 sequence is 13 residues long. The CDR3 loop reads CASRISGDTEAFF. CDR3 coding DNA: TGCGCCAGCAGAATCTCTGGGGACACTGAAGCTTTCTTT.

This clonotype has only a few counts. The chain links TRBV11-2 to TRBJ2-1; TRBD2 aligns across 7 bases. This CDR3 is 14 amino acids long. After removal of 1 base from V and 6 bases from J, the junction contained 3 bases not matched to a gene. Germline CDR1 reads SGHAT; CDR2 reads FQNNGV. CDR3 bases: TGTGCCAGCAGCTTAGCGGGAGGTTCCAATGAGCAGTTCTTC. Its protein is CASSLAGGSNEQFF.

This clonotype was observed at least ten times. The rearrangement links TRBV21-1 to TRBJ2-1; TRBD2, as called in the table, went unchecked against the DNA. TRBV21-1 is termed a pseudogene. The length of the CDR3 is 19 residues. The CDR3: CASSKAGGRPQSSYNEQFF. The CDR3 region has the DNA TGTGCCAGCAGCAAAGCGGGCGGGAGACCCCAAAGCTCCTACAATGAGCAGTTCTTC.

Points on this clonotype: A much more abundant neighbour one base away suggests this may be a read error. J is TRBJ2-1 and V is TRBV20-1, with 8 nucleotides matching TRBD2. J lost 7 bases, V lost 2 bases, and 7 bases had no gene match. CDR3 size: 14 residues. Germline V lookup: CDR1 DFQATT, CDR2 SNEGSKA (reference sequence). The CDR3 DNA is TGCAGTGCTAGACACGGGAGGGGATTAAATGAGCAGTTCTTC. It encodes CSARHGRGLNEQFF.

The sample holds a few counts of this clonotype. The J gene is TRBJ2-1, the V gene TRBV11-2, with a weak D call TRBD1 (6 bases). With 2 bases removed from V and 6 bases from J, the gap between germline ends came to 14 bases. Germline lookup yields CDR1 SGHAT and CDR2 FQNNGV. CDR3 size: 15 residues. The CDR3 nucleotides are TGTGCCAGCAGCTTAACAGGGAATACCGTCAATGAGCAGTTCTTC. It is translated as CASSLTGNTVNEQFF.

This clonotype showed up many times. The CDR3 region has the DNA TGCAGCGTGGCAGGGGACATCGGAGAGACCCAGTACTTC. Translation gives CSVAGDIGETQYF. The rearrangement joins TRBV29-1 to TRBJ2-5; maybe TRBD1 (6 bases). Trimming removed 6 bases from V and 4 bases from J, with 15 bases in between. This CDR3 spans 13 amino acids. Germline V gene sequence: CDR1 SQVTM, CDR2 ANQGSEA. The full variable domain, rest sourced from reference TRBV29-1 and TRBJ2-5, is SAVISQKPSRDICQRGTSLTIQCQVDSQVTMMFWYRQQPGQSLTLIATANQGSEATYESGFVIDKFPISRPNLTFSTLTVSNMSPEDSSIYLCSVAGDIGETQYFGPGTRLLVL.

This clonotype was recorded many times. The genes are TRBV10-3 and TRBJ2-3; D may be TRBD2 (6 bases). Germline CDR1 ENHRY, CDR2 SYGVKD. The CDR3 has 14 amino acids. V was shortened by 8 bases and J by 0 bases, with 12 bases between the two germline ends. The CDR3 reads CAIRREGSTDTQYF. The CDR3 DNA sequence: TGTGCCATCCGGAGGGAAGGGAGCACAGATACGCAGTATTTT.

This chain uses TRBV15 with TRBJ1-5; TRBD1 agrees at 7 bases. CDR1 is LNHNV and CDR2 is YYDKDF in the germline V gene (reference sequence). The CDR3 consists of 14 residues. The V segment lost 4 bases and the J segment 4 bases; nucleotides outside the gene matches: 4. The CDR3 DNA follows: TGTGCCACCAGCACCAGGGGGAGGAATCAGCCCCAGCATTTT. This encodes CATSTRGRNQPQHF. Using reference TRBV15 and TRBJ1-5 for the parts outside the CDR3, the full variable domain is DAMVIQNPRYQVTQFGKPVTLSCSQTLNHNVMYWYQQKSSQAPKLLFHYYDKDFNNEADTPDNFQSRRPNTSFCFLDIRSPGLGDTAMYLCATSTRGRNQPQHFGDGTRLSIL.

In this sample, this clonotype turned up a few times. The gene calls are TRBV4-1 and TRBJ1-2; D is uncertain. Germline CDR1 is MGHRA and CDR2 is YSYEKL. The V and J ends lost 3 bases and 4 bases respectively, with 9 bases between them. This CDR3 region has 13 residues. CDR3 sequence reads: CASSQRAGYGYTF. CDR3 bases: TGCGCCAGCAGCCAGAGGGCTGGCTATGGCTACACCTTC.

This clonotype occurred many times. This chain connects TRBV19 to TRBJ2-1; TRBD1 might be the D (5 bases). The germline V gene encodes CDR1 LNHDA and CDR2 SQIVND (reference sequence). Trimming took 3 bases from V and 7 from J, leaving 13 bases between them. The CDR3 sequence is 14 residues long. The DNA for the CDR3 is TGTGCCAGTAGTATCCCAGCAGGGCGGAATGAGCAGTTCTTC. Translating gives CASSIPAGRNEQFF.

This clonotype has at least ten counts. This sequence joins TRBV3-1 and TRBJ2-1; a weak D match, TRBD1 (6 bases). Germline assignment: CDR1 LGHDT and CDR2 YNNKEL (reference sequence). This CDR3 comprises 15 residues. The germline V and J ends were trimmed by 4 bases and 5 bases, with 15 bases remaining between them. The CDR3 reads CASSLRATGNNEQFF. The CDR3 DNA reads as TGTGCCAGCAGCCTCCGAGCGACAGGAAACAATGAGCAGTTCTTC.

This clonotype occurred many times. The chain carries TRBV3-1 and TRBJ2-5; no definite D call. Germline V gene sequence: CDR1 LGHDT, CDR2 YNNKEL (reference sequence). Between the trimmed V and J ends, which lost 3 bases and 3 bases, there was a span of 11 bases. The CDR3 sequence is 14 residues long. CDR3 coding DNA: TGTGCCAGCAGCCAGATCGGACCAGAAGAGACCCAGTACTTC. Translation gives CASSQIGPEETQYF.